The entry that follows covers one T cell receptor (beta chain) sequence. The data stem from a study of blood T cell repertoires in COVID-19. Study-wide context: Samples taken during acute and convalescent COVID-19 were collected in the United States, Italy and Spain. PBMCs, B-cell-depleted T cells, or T cells provided the cDNA or gDNA that made up the material.

Per the authors' pipeline: Estimated nucleated cell counts came from reference gene primer amplification. Clones were sequenced by immunoSEQ multiplex PCR, and TCRdb holds only the in-frame ones, with some missing. D and trimming were read from the DNA, whereas the V and J calls and clone size are those reported in that table. The sample records fewer than 400,000 clones, 85% being singletons. The CDR3 totals 12 residues. The germline V and J ends were trimmed by 6 bases and 9 bases, with 14 bases remaining between them. Germline loops: CDR1 MNHEY, CDR2 SVGAGI. The sample was peripheral blood. The J gene is TRBJ1-1, the V gene TRBV6-5; a weak D match, TRBD1 (6 bases). The TCR sequence derives from a woman under 30 with acute or convalescent COVID-19. CDR3 coding DNA: TGTGCCAGCAGCCTTAACAGGGAAAAAGCTTTCTTT. Encoded protein: CASSLNREKAFF.